The 18 T cell receptor beta chains in this list originate from one sample, sequenced in a study of Ad26.COV2.S vaccination and SARS-CoV-2 variants. The protocol was immunoSEQ multiplex PCR, while the TCRdb copy is restricted to in-frame clones and leaves out a portion. The sample records some 270,000 clones, 87% being singletons. Treatment reported: 19 received Ad26.COV2.S at low or high dose, single or two shots; roughly five received placebo; per-sample allocation not given. At day 63 after the first vaccine or placebo injection, samples were drawn. The source was peripheral blood, collected in a trial of Ad26.COV2.S vaccine versus placebo. Receptors originate from a person between 18 and 65 years old who received the Ad26.COV2.S COVID-19 vaccine or a placebo.

Only a few counts were recorded for this clone. V and J are TRBV30 and TRBJ1-3; no firm D call. Between the trimmed V and J ends, which lost 8 bases and 0 bases, there was a span of 20 bases. The CDR3 length is 16 residues. From germline, CDR1 is GTSNPN and CDR2 SVGIG (reference sequence). The CDR3 DNA reads TGTGCCGGAGAAGTTAAGCTAGCACTCTCTGGAAACACCATATATTTT. This translates into CAGEVKLALSGNTIYF.

This clone was detected only once. The chain links TRBV27 to TRBJ1-1; TRBD1 matches at 9 bases. The junction had 13 bases not matched to a gene; V was cut back by 4 bases and J by 1 base. Germline V gene sequence: CDR1 MNHEY, CDR2 SMNVEV (reference sequence). CDR3 size: 18 residues. In nucleotides, the CDR3 is TGTGCCAGCAGTTCAAGGGGGACAGGGATTGGTAGGAACACTGAAGCTTTCTTT. Translating it yields CASSSRGTGIGRNTEAFF.

The chain couples TRBV5-1 to TRBJ1-2; 9 positions agree with TRBD1. J lost 3 bases, V lost 0 bases, and 6 bases had no gene match. Germline V lookup: CDR1 SGHRS, CDR2 YFSETQ. This CDR3 has 16 amino acids. CDR3 sequence reads: CASSLGTGAPYYGYTF. For the CDR3, the DNA is TGCGCCAGCAGCTTGGGGACAGGGGCGCCCTACTATGGCTACACCTTC.

This chain joins TRBV5-1 and TRBJ1-2; no clear D. The CDR3 has 17 residues. The germline gives CDR1 SGHRS, CDR2 YFSETQ. V was pared by 0 bases and J by 4 bases, with 19 bases between. DNA for the CDR3: TGCGCCAGCAGCTTGGAGGCGCTCAAGGGCGATACCTATGGCTACACCTTC. Translating it yields CASSLEALKGDTYGYTF.

The chain has TRBV7-6 and TRBJ2-2; perhaps TRBD2 as D (5 bases). V shed 5 bases and J shed 7 bases, with 17 bases lying between them. Germline-derived CDR1 and CDR2 are SGHVS and FNYEAQ. The CDR3 length is 15 residues. CDR3 region: CASSDDVREIGELFF. CDR3 nucleotides: TGTGCCAGCAGCGACGATGTCCGGGAAATCGGGGAGCTGTTTTTT.

This clone occurred once. This sequence joins TRBV5-6 and TRBJ1-4; 10 positions match TRBD1. V lost 4 bases to trimming and J lost 7 bases; unmatched junction nucleotides: 10. Germline V gene sequence: CDR1 SGHDT, CDR2 YYEEEE. This CDR3 contains 16 residues. CDR3 sequence (DNA): TGTGCCAGCAGCACTTTTTCCGGGACAGGGGTTGAAAAACTGTTTTTT. It yields the protein CASSTFSGTGVEKLFF.

This chain uses TRBV5-1 with TRBJ1-1; possible D gene TRBD1, 5 bases. CDR3 size: 15 residues. Germline V gene lookup returns CDR1 SGHRS and CDR2 YFSETQ. Between the trimmed V and J ends, which lost 2 bases and 1 base, there was a span of 12 bases. CDR3 loop: CASSLGDGSNTEAFF. Here the CDR3 DNA reads TGCGCCAGCAGCTTAGGGGACGGATCGAACACTGAAGCTTTCTTT. The whole variable domain, filled in from reference TRBV5-1 and TRBJ1-1, reads KAGVTQTPRYLIKTRGQQVTLSCSPISGHRSVSWYQQTPGQGLQFLFEYFSETQRNKGNFPGRFSGRQFSNSRSEMNVSTLELGDSALYLCASSLGDGSNTEAFFGQGTRLTVV.

V and J are TRBV30 and TRBJ2-2; D ambiguous. The V and J ends lost 2 bases and 2 bases respectively, with 6 bases between them. This CDR3 comprises 13 residues. Germline lookup yields CDR1 GTSNPN and CDR2 SVGIG (reference sequence). The CDR3 is CAWSQSNTGELFF. CDR3 nucleotide sequence: TGTGCCTGGAGTCAGTCCAACACCGGGGAGCTGTTTTTT.

The rearrangement links TRBV2 to TRBJ1-1; 7 nucleotides agree with TRBD1. J lost 4 bases, V lost 7 bases, and 12 bases had no gene match. From germline, CDR1 is SNHLY and CDR2 FYNNEI. The CDR3 loop spans 15 amino acids. The CDR3 sequence: CASNGQAGYATEAFF. The CDR3 DNA sequence: TGTGCCAGCAATGGACAGGCGGGTTATGCCACTGAAGCTTTCTTT.

V and J are TRBV9 and TRBJ1-2, with 12 nucleotides matching TRBD1. The trim removed 0 bases at V and 4 bases at J, leaving 7 bases unmatched. The germline gives CDR1 SGDLS, CDR2 YYNGEE. There are 17 residues in the CDR3. CDR3 nucleotides: TGTGCCAGCAGCGTAGACTACCGGGACAGGGGGCCCTATGGCTACACCTTC. This sequence encodes CASSVDYRDRGPYGYTF.

The chain carries TRBV15 and TRBJ2-5; D might be TRBD1 (6 bases). CDR1 and CDR2 (germline): LNHNV, YYDKDF (reference sequence). V gave up 2 bases and J gave up 5 bases, with 21 bases separating them. The CDR3 loop spans 17 amino acids. The CDR3 DNA sequence: TGTGCCACCAGCAGACCTAGACCGACAGGTCCCGGGGAGACCCAGTACTTC. Protein product: CATSRPRPTGPGETQYF.

The rearrangement joins TRBV6-2 or TRBV6-3 to TRBJ2-3, with D perhaps given as TRBD1 or TRBD2 (7 bases each). The CDR3 sequence is 15 residues long. Germline CDR1 MNHEY, CDR2 SVGEGT. V was clipped by 6 bases and J by 5 bases, with 18 bases between them. The DNA for the CDR3 is TGTGCCAGCAGCCGGAGGCAGGGGGAGGGAGATACGCAGTATTTT. Protein sequence: CASSRRQGEGDTQYF.

The V and J genes are TRBV5-6 and TRBJ2-5; D call uncertain. Trimming shortened V by 2 bases and J by 4 bases, and 12 bases separated the two germline ends. This CDR3 has 14 amino acids. Germline V gene lookup returns CDR1 SGHDT and CDR2 YYEEEE. The CDR3 here is CASSFPTVGETQYF. In nucleotides, the CDR3 is TGTGCCAGCAGCTTTCCAACAGTTGGAGAGACCCAGTACTTC.

This clone showed up just once. The CDR3 is CASSSTSGGAWETQYF. CDR3 bases: TGTGCCAGCAGCTCCACTAGCGGGGGGGCTTGGGAGACCCAGTACTTC. The V gene is TRBV7-9, the J gene TRBJ2-5; 13 nucleotides align to TRBD2. V lost 4 bases, J lost 5 bases, and 7 bases stayed unmatched. Per the germline V gene, CDR1 is SEHNR and CDR2 is FQNEAQ (reference sequence). The CDR3 totals 16 residues. Full variable domain (remainder filled in from reference TRBV7-9 and TRBJ2-5): DTGVSQNPRHKITKRGQNVTFRCDPISEHNRLYWYRQTLGQGPEFLTYFQNEAQLEKSRLLSDRFSAERPKGSFSTLEIQRTEQGDSAMYLCASSSTSGGAWETQYFGPGTRLLVL.

The chain couples TRBV12-3 or TRBV12-4 to TRBJ2-7; D is possibly TRBD1 or TRBD2 (5 bases each). V shed 6 bases and J shed 0 bases, with 9 bases lying between them. This CDR3 comprises 13 residues. For the CDR3, the DNA is TGTGCCAGCAGACGGGACGGCTCCTACGAGCAGTACTTC. Translating it yields CASRRDGSYEQYF.

V is TRBV25-1 and J is TRBJ2-3, with D hard to call. CDR1 MGHDK and CDR2 SYGVNS come from the germline V gene. Trimming took 6 bases from V and 0 from J, leaving 7 bases between them. CDR3 length: 13 amino acids. CDR3 sequence reads: CASRAPSTDTQYF. DNA of the CDR3: TGTGCCAGCAGGGCACCTAGCACAGATACGCAGTATTTT.

The J gene is TRBJ1-1, the V gene TRBV30; possible D gene TRBD1, 5 bases. Trimming stripped 4 bases from V and 1 base from J, with 16 bases between. The germline CDR1 and CDR2 sequences are GTSNPN and SVGIG (reference sequence). This CDR3 region has 15 residues. The CDR3: CAWTHGGGANTEAFF. CDR3 sequence (DNA): TGTGCCTGGACCCACGGGGGGGGTGCGAACACTGAAGCTTTCTTT.

The chain carries TRBV18 and TRBJ2-7; 7 bases are shared with TRBD1. The CDR3 sequence is 17 residues long. The V segment lost 3 bases and the J segment 3 bases; nucleotides outside the gene matches: 14. Germline V gene data show CDR1 as KGHSH and CDR2 as LQKENI. CDR3 in amino acids: CASSPSMNRGHLYEQYV. The CDR3 nucleotides read TGTGCCAGCTCACCCTCTATGAACAGGGGCCACCTCTACGAGCAGTACGTC.